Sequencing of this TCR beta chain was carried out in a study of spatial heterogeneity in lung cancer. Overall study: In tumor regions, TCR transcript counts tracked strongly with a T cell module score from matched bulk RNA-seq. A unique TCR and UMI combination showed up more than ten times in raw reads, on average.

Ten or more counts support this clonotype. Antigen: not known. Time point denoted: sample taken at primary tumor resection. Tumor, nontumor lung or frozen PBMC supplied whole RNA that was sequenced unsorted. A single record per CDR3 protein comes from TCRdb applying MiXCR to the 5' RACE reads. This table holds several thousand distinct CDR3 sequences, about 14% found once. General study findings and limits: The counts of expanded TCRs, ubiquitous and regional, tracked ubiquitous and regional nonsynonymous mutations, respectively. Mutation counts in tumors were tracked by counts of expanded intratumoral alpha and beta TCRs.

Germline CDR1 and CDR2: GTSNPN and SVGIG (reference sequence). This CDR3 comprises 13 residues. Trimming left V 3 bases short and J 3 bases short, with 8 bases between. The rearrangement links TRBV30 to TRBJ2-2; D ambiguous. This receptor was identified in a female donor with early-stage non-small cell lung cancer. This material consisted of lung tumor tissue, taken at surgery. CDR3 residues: CAWREYYTGELFF. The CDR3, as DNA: TGTGCCTGGAGGGAGTATTACACCGGGGAGCTGTTTTTT.